This T cell receptor (beta chain) came from a study of T cells after yellow fever vaccination. Background on the study: Where fractions had low cell numbers, libraries were prepared from them with the SMART-Seq v4 Ultra Low Input RNA kit. Study-wide results and limits: Reappearing after the booster were most of the clones from primary vaccination (roughly 95% CD4, 70% to 90% CD8). FACS-sorted repertoires might harbor abundant contaminating clonotypes from the bulk population. Researchers noted that a small share of clonotypes showed up in both CD4 and CD8 compartments.

One entry per CDR3 protein results from TCRdb running MiXCR on the 5' RACE reads. The sample includes about 230,000 distinct CDR3 sequences, 5.5% to 8.5% of them seen just once. Details on this clonotype: Its matching antigen is unknown.

Trimming removed 4 bases from V and 5 bases from J, with 15 bases in between. The CDR3 contains 14 residues. In germline, CDR1 is SGHRS, CDR2 YFSETQ. The input for sequencing was CD4+ T cells sorted from PBMCs, taken on the day of the yellow fever booster vaccination. This sequence originates from a man aged 25 to 40 who received the YFV17D yellow fever vaccine. The chain combines TRBV5-1 with TRBJ2-5; D gene uncertain. CDR3 residues: CASSLHGTEETQYF. Written as DNA, the CDR3 is TGCGCCAGCAGCCTTCACGGAACTGAGGAGACCCAGTACTTC. The full variable domain, its missing parts supplied by reference TRBV5-1 and TRBJ2-5, is KAGVTQTPRYLIKTRGQQVTLSCSPISGHRSVSWYQQTPGQGLQFLFEYFSETQRNKGNFPGRFSGRQFSNSRSEMNVSTLELGDSALYLCASSLHGTEETQYFGPGTRLLVL.